These T cell receptor beta chains were read from a single sample in a study of vaccination and CD4 T cells after COVID-19. TCRdb re-called the PCR reads through MiXCR, storing one row per CDR3 protein. The top ten clones hold around a quarter of a sample with approximately 20,000 distinct CDR3 sequences, roughly two fifths of them seen once. These receptors' antigens are unknown. The source material was CD4+ T cells from blood, cultured in vitro, sampled before SARS-CoV-2 vaccination. The receptors stem from a human donor who received a COVID-19 vaccine. Each CDR3 is given with its conserved first and last residue. A D gene is named only where the DNA matches it firmly. Clone size, where shown, is once, few, many, or a class for clones that have expanded.

clone size: NA; J gene: TRBJ2-2; D gene: NA; V gene: TRBV15; CDR3 protein: CATSRDRQGAGELFF; CDR3 DNA: TGTGCCACCAGCAGAGATCGGCAGGGTGCCGGGGAGCTGTTTTTT
clone size: NA; J gene: TRBJ1-6; D gene: NA; V gene: TRBV21-1; CDR3 protein: CASSNGQGYNSPLHF; CDR3 DNA: TGTGCCAGCAGCAACGGACAGGGTTATAATTCACCCCTCCACTTT
clone size: NA; J gene: TRBJ2-5; D gene: NA; V gene: TRBV5-6; CDR3 protein: CASSRDTGGDGFETQYF; CDR3 DNA: TGTGCCAGCAGCCGAGATACAGGCGGGGACGGCTTCGAGACCCAGTACTTC
clone size: NA; J gene: TRBJ2-5; D gene: TRBD1; V gene: TRBV6-1; CDR3 protein: CASRTTGAKFQETQYF; CDR3 DNA: TGTGCCAGCAGGACGACAGGGGCGAAATTCCAAGAGACCCAGTACTTC
clone size: few; J gene: TRBJ2-7; D gene: NA; V gene: TRBV5-4; CDR3 protein: CASSQGDFYEQYF; CDR3 DNA: TGTGCCAGCAGCCAAGGGGACTTCTACGAGCAGTACTTC
clone size: few; J gene: TRBJ1-6; D gene: NA; V gene: TRBV14; CDR3 protein: CASSQETDRSPLHF; CDR3 DNA: TGTGCCAGCAGCCAAGAGACCGACAGGTCACCCCTCCACTTT
clone size: NA; J gene: TRBJ2-6; D gene: TRBD2; V gene: TRBV11-1; CDR3 protein: CASSLDGRGASGRSGANVLTF; CDR3 DNA: TGTGCCAGCAGCTTAGATGGGCGGGGGGCATCAGGGAGATCTGGGGCCAACGTCCTGACTTTC
clone size: NA; J gene: TRBJ2-7; D gene: NA; V gene: TRBV6-5; CDR3 protein: CASSFSYEQYF; CDR3 DNA: TGTGCCAGCAGTTTCTCCTACGAGCAGTACTTC
clone size: few; J gene: TRBJ2-3; D gene: TRBD2; V gene: TRBV24-1; CDR3 protein: CATSDPGTSVADTQYF; CDR3 DNA: TGTGCCACCAGTGATCCTGGGACTAGCGTGGCAGATACGCAGTATTTT
clone size: NA; J gene: TRBJ2-7; D gene: NA; V gene: TRBV23-1; CDR3 protein: CASSQSQSRPSYEQYF; CDR3 DNA: TGCGCCAGCAGTCAATCACAGTCCAGGCCGAGCTACGAGCAGTACTTC
clone size: few; J gene: TRBJ2-3; D gene: NA; V gene: TRBV27; CDR3 protein: CASSLNSPGDTQYF; CDR3 DNA: TGTGCCAGCAGTTTAAATAGTCCGGGTGATACGCAGTATTTT
clone size: few; J gene: TRBJ1-5; D gene: NA; V gene: TRBV5-1; CDR3 protein: CASSLAPGANQPQHF; CDR3 DNA: TGCGCCAGCAGCTTGGCGCCCGGAGCCAATCAGCCCCAGCATTTT
clone size: few; J gene: TRBJ2-5; D gene: TRBD2; V gene: TRBV7-2; CDR3 protein: CASSLTSTSEKTQYF; CDR3 DNA: TGTGCCAGCAGCCTAACCTCGACTAGCGAAAAGACCCAGTACTTC
clone size: few; J gene: TRBJ2-7; D gene: NA; V gene: TRBV6-1; CDR3 protein: CASSPLRGVGGEQYF; CDR3 DNA: TGTGCCAGCAGCCCCCTTAGGGGGGTTGGTGGCGAGCAGTACTTC
clone size: NA; J gene: TRBJ1-1; D gene: NA; V gene: TRBV6-2/TRBV6-3; CDR3 protein: CASRLPPMNTEAFF; CDR3 DNA: TGTGCCAGCAGATTACCTCCCATGAACACTGAAGCTTTCTTT
clone size: NA; J gene: TRBJ2-5; D gene: NA; V gene: TRBV5-1; CDR3 protein: CASSSYSSGGETQYF; CDR3 DNA: TGCGCCAGCAGCTCCTACTCTTCAGGGGGGGAGACCCAGTACTTC
clone size: NA; J gene: TRBJ2-2; D gene: TRBD2; V gene: TRBV6-5; CDR3 protein: CASSYGAREGTGELFF; CDR3 DNA: TGTGCCAGCAGTTATGGAGCCAGGGAGGGCACCGGGGAGCTGTTTTTT
clone size: few; J gene: TRBJ1-2; D gene: NA; V gene: TRBV30; CDR3 protein: CAWIRAGFNYGYTF; CDR3 DNA: TGTGCCTGGATTCGGGCAGGCTTTAACTATGGCTACACCTTC
clone size: NA; J gene: TRBJ2-7; D gene: TRBD2; V gene: TRBV15; CDR3 protein: CATSRDRSGGQYF; CDR3 DNA: TGTGCCACCAGCAGAGATCGATCGGGGGGGCAGTACTTC
clone size: NA; J gene: TRBJ1-3; D gene: TRBD1; V gene: TRBV6-1; CDR3 protein: CASSTGTGTGNTIYF; CDR3 DNA: TGTGCCAGCAGCACCGGGACAGGGACTGGAAACACCATATATTTT
clone size: NA; J gene: TRBJ1-2; D gene: NA; V gene: TRBV5-5; CDR3 protein: CASSLLRQVGPYGYTF; CDR3 DNA: TGTGCCAGCAGCTTACTTCGACAGGTGGGCCCCTATGGCTACACCTTC
clone size: NA; J gene: TRBJ1-1; D gene: NA; V gene: TRBV6-2/TRBV6-3; CDR3 protein: CAGSYSVAYRSEAFF; CDR3 DNA: TGTGCCGGCAGTTACTCGGTGGCATACAGGAGTGAAGCTTTCTTT
clone size: NA; J gene: TRBJ2-3; D gene: TRBD1; V gene: TRBV20-1; CDR3 protein: CSPRDRGLDTQYF; CDR3 DNA: TGCAGTCCCCGGGACAGGGGGCTGGATACGCAGTATTTT
clone size: few; J gene: TRBJ2-1; D gene: TRBD1; V gene: TRBV6-5; CDR3 protein: CASSYRQGATYNEQFF; CDR3 DNA: TGTGCCAGCAGTTACCGGCAGGGGGCGACCTACAATGAGCAGTTCTTC
clone size: NA; J gene: TRBJ2-5; D gene: NA; V gene: TRBV6-2/TRBV6-3; CDR3 protein: CASRTDGAQETQYF; CDR3 DNA: TGTGCCAGCAGGACCGATGGGGCGCAAGAGACCCAGTACTTC
clone size: few; J gene: TRBJ1-1; D gene: TRBD1; V gene: TRBV6-1; CDR3 protein: CASSPGTANTEAFF; CDR3 DNA: TGTGCCAGCAGCCCCGGGACAGCGAACACTGAAGCTTTCTTT
clone size: few; J gene: TRBJ2-1; D gene: NA; V gene: TRBV7-9; CDR3 protein: CASSLVRAGSSYNEQFF; CDR3 DNA: TGTGCCAGCAGCTTAGTTCGGGCGGGTAGCTCCTACAATGAGCAGTTCTTC
clone size: NA; J gene: TRBJ2-3; D gene: TRBD2; V gene: TRBV7-9; CDR3 protein: CASSLAHSGGGTDTQYF; CDR3 DNA: TGTGCCAGCAGCTTAGCCCATAGCGGGGGCGGCACAGATACGCAGTATTTT
clone size: medium-sized; J gene: TRBJ1-2; D gene: TRBD1; V gene: TRBV15; CDR3 protein: CATSRTGGDGYTF; CDR3 DNA: TGTGCCACCAGCAGGACAGGGGGCGATGGCTACACCTTC
clone size: NA; J gene: TRBJ2-1; D gene: NA; V gene: TRBV9; CDR3 protein: CASSVAVAVNEQFF; CDR3 DNA: TGTGCCAGCAGCGTAGCGGTAGCGGTCAATGAGCAGTTCTTC
clone size: NA; J gene: TRBJ1-5; D gene: NA; V gene: TRBV12-3/TRBV12-4; CDR3 protein: CASSPARALYSNQPQHF; CDR3 DNA: TGTGCCAGCAGCCCGGCCAGGGCCCTTTATAGCAATCAGCCCCAGCATTTT
clone size: few; J gene: TRBJ2-3; D gene: TRBD1; V gene: TRBV10-3; CDR3 protein: CAIRKSGTGSDTQYF; CDR3 DNA: TGTGCCATCAGGAAATCCGGGACAGGGTCCGATACGCAGTATTTT
clone size: few; J gene: TRBJ1-1; D gene: NA; V gene: TRBV20-1; CDR3 protein: CSGGKAPEAFF; CDR3 DNA: TGCAGTGGCGGGAAGGCCCCCGAAGCTTTCTTT
clone size: NA; J gene: TRBJ1-6; D gene: NA; V gene: TRBV30; CDR3 protein: CAWTGTLNSPLHF; CDR3 DNA: TGTGCCTGGACTGGGACACTTAATTCACCCCTCCACTTT
clone size: NA; J gene: TRBJ1-5; D gene: NA; V gene: TRBV20-1; CDR3 protein: CSAQAPNQPQHF; CDR3 DNA: TGCAGTGCTCAGGCGCCAAACCAGCCCCAGCATTTT
clone size: NA; J gene: TRBJ1-1; D gene: NA; V gene: TRBV7-9; CDR3 protein: CASSLAGSNTEAFF; CDR3 DNA: TGTGCCAGCAGCTTGGCTGGTTCGAACACTGAAGCTTTCTTT
clone size: NA; J gene: TRBJ2-5; D gene: TRBD1; V gene: TRBV20-1; CDR3 protein: CSAWRDRGSAKTQYF; CDR3 DNA: TGCAGTGCTTGGAGGGACAGGGGGAGCGCGAAGACCCAGTACTTC
clone size: NA; J gene: TRBJ1-6; D gene: NA; V gene: TRBV20-1; CDR3 protein: CSARDRVRSPLHF; CDR3 DNA: TGCAGTGCTAGAGACAGGGTGCGTTCACCCCTCCACTTT
clone size: NA; J gene: TRBJ2-2; D gene: NA; V gene: TRBV6-5; CDR3 protein: CASSYSLQGELFF; CDR3 DNA: TGTGCCAGCAGTTACTCTTTGCAGGGGGAGCTGTTTTTT
clone size: NA; J gene: TRBJ2-7; D gene: TRBD2; V gene: TRBV2; CDR3 protein: CASSEVYREGGEQYF; CDR3 DNA: TGTGCCAGCAGTGAAGTGTACCGGGAGGGGGGCGAGCAGTACTTC
clone size: NA; J gene: TRBJ2-3; D gene: NA; V gene: TRBV20-1; CDR3 protein: CSASEGSTDTQYF; CDR3 DNA: TGCAGTGCTAGTGAGGGGTCGACAGATACGCAGTATTTT
clone size: NA; J gene: TRBJ1-1; D gene: NA; V gene: TRBV7-9; CDR3 protein: CASSLGGGLEAFF; CDR3 DNA: TGTGCCAGCAGCTTAGGAGGAGGGCTTGAAGCTTTCTTT
clone size: NA; J gene: TRBJ1-2; D gene: TRBD1; V gene: TRBV25-1; CDR3 protein: CASTRTGTGYGYTF; CDR3 DNA: TGTGCCAGCACCCGAACCGGGACAGGCTATGGCTACACCTTC
clone size: NA; J gene: TRBJ1-1; D gene: NA; V gene: TRBV12-3/TRBV12-4; CDR3 protein: CATGTSRRTTEAFF; CDR3 DNA: TGTGCCACCGGGACCTCAAGGAGGACAACTGAAGCTTTCTTT
clone size: NA; J gene: TRBJ2-2; D gene: NA; V gene: TRBV25-1; CDR3 protein: CASSFENTGELFF; CDR3 DNA: TGTGCCAGCAGTTTTGAAAACACCGGGGAGCTGTTTTTT
clone size: NA; J gene: TRBJ2-3; D gene: NA; V gene: TRBV7-9; CDR3 protein: CASSFSQGITDTQYF; CDR3 DNA: TGTGCCAGCAGCTTTAGTCAGGGGATAACAGATACGCAGTATTTT
clone size: NA; J gene: TRBJ2-5; D gene: TRBD1; V gene: TRBV7-9; CDR3 protein: CASSRNRDRGLETQYF; CDR3 DNA: TGTGCCAGCAGCCGCAACCGGGACAGGGGTTTGGAGACCCAGTACTTC
clone size: NA; J gene: TRBJ2-1; D gene: NA; V gene: TRBV12-3/TRBV12-4; CDR3 protein: CASGERVYNEQFF; CDR3 DNA: TGTGCCAGTGGGGAGAGGGTTTACAATGAGCAGTTCTTC
clone size: NA; J gene: TRBJ1-1; D gene: NA; V gene: TRBV6-1; CDR3 protein: CASSVRVSNTEAFF; CDR3 DNA: TGTGCCAGCAGTGTTAGGGTTTCGAACACTGAAGCTTTCTTT
clone size: NA; J gene: TRBJ2-3; D gene: NA; V gene: TRBV12-3/TRBV12-4; CDR3 protein: CASSLGQGTDTQYF; CDR3 DNA: TGTGCCAGCAGTTTGGGGCAGGGGACGGATACGCAGTATTTT
clone size: few; J gene: TRBJ2-5; D gene: NA; V gene: TRBV6-5; CDR3 protein: CASSYSSGPRLAGARETQYF; CDR3 DNA: TGTGCCAGCAGTTACTCGAGTGGCCCCCGGCTGGCGGGGGCCCGGGAGACCCAGTACTTC
clone size: few; J gene: TRBJ2-3; D gene: TRBD2; V gene: TRBV7-3; CDR3 protein: CASSLGGGGVSPDTQYF; CDR3 DNA: TGTGCCAGCAGCTTAGGGGGCGGGGGGGTCTCTCCAGATACGCAGTATTTT
clone size: NA; J gene: TRBJ2-7; D gene: TRBD1; V gene: TRBV7-8; CDR3 protein: CASSLTGESYEQYF; CDR3 DNA: TGTGCCAGCAGCTTGACAGGGGAATCCTACGAGCAGTACTTC
clone size: NA; J gene: TRBJ2-3; D gene: NA; V gene: TRBV20-1; CDR3 protein: CSAFRATDTQYF; CDR3 DNA: TGCAGTGCCTTCAGGGCCACAGATACGCAGTATTTT
clone size: few; J gene: TRBJ1-1; D gene: TRBD1; V gene: TRBV7-9; CDR3 protein: CASSLVSGGFTEAFF; CDR3 DNA: TGTGCCAGCAGCTTAGTATCAGGGGGCTTCACTGAAGCTTTCTTT
clone size: NA; J gene: TRBJ1-2; D gene: TRBD1; V gene: TRBV27; CDR3 protein: CASSLSGTGLGYTF; CDR3 DNA: TGTGCCAGCAGTTTATCAGGGACAGGGCTTGGCTACACCTTC
clone size: few; J gene: TRBJ1-5; D gene: NA; V gene: TRBV30; CDR3 protein: CAWSARSNQPQHF; CDR3 DNA: TGTGCCTGGAGTGCCCGTAGCAATCAGCCCCAGCATTTT
clone size: few; J gene: TRBJ2-3; D gene: NA; V gene: TRBV12-3/TRBV12-4; CDR3 protein: CASTSRDSSDTQYF; CDR3 DNA: TGTGCCAGCACTTCTCGGGACTCTTCAGATACGCAGTATTTT
clone size: few; J gene: TRBJ2-1; D gene: NA; V gene: TRBV7-9; CDR3 protein: CASSSANQAHNEQFF; CDR3 DNA: TGTGCCAGCAGCTCGGCCAATCAGGCCCACAATGAGCAGTTCTTC